The following is a T cell receptor (beta chain) sequence with its context. No antigen is known for it. This CDR3 is built from 14 residues. The data derive from a study of blood T cells in healthy people across ages. Notes on the study in general: Percentage of naive T cells showed a strong correlation with TCR beta diversity. Older age went with lower TCR beta diversity per million T cells, in a roughly linear way.

Sample-barcoded 5' priming and a J-beta primer mix drove a second PCR of 7 to 11 cycles. TCRdb reanalysed the 5' RACE reads using MiXCR and keeps one entry per CDR3 protein. The sample lists approximately 800,000 distinct CDR3 sequences, roughly 50% occurring once. Extraction of total RNA produced a minimum of 5.5 micrograms from each sample. The specimen sequenced was blood. This TCR derives from a man at least 80 years old in good health. The chain employs TRBV21-1 and TRBJ2-7; the table's TRBD1 call for D was not verified on the DNA. TRBV21-1 is classified as a pseudogene. CDR3 loop: CAPPQDRGPYEQYF. The CDR3 bases are TGTGCCCCCCCACAGGACAGGGGACCCTACGAGCAGTACTTC.